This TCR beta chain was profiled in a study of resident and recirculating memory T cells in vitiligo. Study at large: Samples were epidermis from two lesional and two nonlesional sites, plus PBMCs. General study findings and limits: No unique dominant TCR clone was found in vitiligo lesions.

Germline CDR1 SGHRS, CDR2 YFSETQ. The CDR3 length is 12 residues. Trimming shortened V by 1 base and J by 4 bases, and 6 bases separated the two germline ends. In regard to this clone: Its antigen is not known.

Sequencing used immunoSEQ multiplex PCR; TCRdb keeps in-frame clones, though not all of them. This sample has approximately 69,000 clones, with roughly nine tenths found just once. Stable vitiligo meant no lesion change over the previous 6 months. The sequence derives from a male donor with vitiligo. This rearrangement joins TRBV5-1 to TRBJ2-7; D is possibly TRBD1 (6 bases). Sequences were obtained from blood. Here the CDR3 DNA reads TGCGCCAGCAGCTTGACAGGGTACGAGCAGTACTTC. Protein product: CASSLTGYEQYF.